The 25 T cell receptor beta chains in this list originate from one sample, sequenced in a study of blood T cell repertoires in COVID-19. Here immunoSEQ multiplex PCR was the method, and the copy in TCRdb shows in-frame clones only, minus some. Of about 150,000 clones in the sample, roughly nine tenths are singletons; the top ten hold 1.5% to 2%. The sequenced sample was peripheral blood. These receptors were taken from a human donor in a cohort sampled during active COVID-19.

This clone has only one observation. V is TRBV12-3 or TRBV12-4 and J is TRBJ1-6; D remains ambiguous. This CDR3 contains 13 residues. The ends were cut back, 1 base at V and 13 bases at J, with 11 bases in the middle. CDR3 residues: CASSLEGGFPLHF. In DNA form, the CDR3 reads TGTGCCAGCAGTTTAGAAGGAGGGTTTCCCCTCCACTTT.

The V gene is TRBV7-8, the J gene TRBJ1-1; 11 nucleotides align to TRBD1. The CDR3 loop spans 13 amino acids. V lost 4 bases, J lost 8 bases, and 3 bases stayed unmatched. Germline CDR1 SGHVS, CDR2 FQNEAQ. This chain's CDR3 is CASSWTGGEEAFF. CDR3 DNA: TGTGCCAGCAGCTGGACAGGGGGCGAAGAAGCTTTCTTT. The complete variable domain, with remaining parts taken from reference TRBV7-8 and TRBJ1-1, reads GAGVSQSPRYKVAKRGQDVALRCDPISGHVSLFWYQQALGQGPEFLTYFQNEAQLDKSGLPSDRFFAERPEGSVSTLKIQRTQQEDSAVYLCASSWTGGEEAFFGQGTRLTVV.

V is TRBV24-1 and J is TRBJ2-3, with 12 bases matching TRBD1. Trimming took 3 bases from V and 6 from J; bases not matched to a gene: 3. The germline gives CDR1 KGHDR, CDR2 SFDVKD. CDR3 size: 15 residues. The CDR3 DNA reads as TGTGCCACCAGTGATCCCGGGACAGGGGGCGATACGCAGTATTTT. Encoded protein: CATSDPGTGGDTQYF.

This clone has a handful of counts. The chain employs TRBV27 and TRBJ1-5; D not certain. The CDR3 has 15 amino acids. Trimming stripped 2 bases from V and 2 bases from J, with 10 bases between. Germline CDR1 and CDR2: MNHEY and SMNVEV (reference sequence). CDR3 bases: TGTGCCAGCAGTTTAAGGTCCGGGGGCAATCAGCCCCAGCATTTT. It codes for CASSLRSGGNQPQHF.

The chain is built from TRBV11-3 and TRBJ2-3, with D possibly matching TRBD1 (5 bases). Germline CDR1 is SGHNT and CDR2 is YENEEA. V shed 8 bases and J shed 0 bases, with 9 bases lying between them. The CDR3 loop spans 13 amino acids. CDR3 in DNA: TGTGCCAGCTCTGGGGCTAGCACAGATACGCAGTATTTT. Amino acid sequence: CASSGASTDTQYF.

The chain joins TRBV10-3 to TRBJ1-2; tentatively, D is TRBD1 (5 bases). The CDR3 sequence is 12 residues long. Germline V gene sequence: CDR1 ENHRY, CDR2 SYGVKD. V was clipped by 5 bases and J by 6 bases, with 10 bases between them. This CDR3 reads CAISWGGDGYTF. The CDR3 DNA reads TGTGCCATCAGTTGGGGGGGAGATGGCTACACCTTC.

The chain is built from TRBV19 and TRBJ1-6; 7 bases fit TRBD1. V gave up 9 bases and J gave up 8 bases; unmatched junction bases: 10. From germline, CDR1 is LNHDA and CDR2 SQIVND (reference sequence). This CDR3 has 14 residues. The DNA of the CDR3 is TGTGCCAGCCACTTAGGGACAGCTCATTCACCCCTCCACTTT. Translating it yields CASHLGTAHSPLHF.

V and J are TRBV9 and TRBJ2-5; D unresolved. The V end was cut by 4 bases, the J end by 0 bases, with 4 bases between. The V gene's germline CDR1 is SGDLS and CDR2 YYNGEE. The CDR3 contains 12 residues. Written as DNA, the CDR3 is TGTGCCAGCAGCCGTAACCAAGAGACCCAGTACTTC. Protein: CASSRNQETQYF.

The V and J genes are TRBV24-1 and TRBJ2-2; TRBD2 is a possible D gene (5 bases). Germline CDR1 KGHDR, CDR2 SFDVKD. The V end lost 5 bases, the J end lost 6 bases, and 12 bases lay between the germline ends. The CDR3 spans 14 residues. The CDR3 loop is CATSALGYPGELFF. As DNA, the CDR3 is TGTGCCACCAGTGCACTAGGGTACCCCGGGGAGCTGTTTTTT.

The chain couples TRBV30 to TRBJ1-1, with D possibly being TRBD1 (6 bases). The germline gives CDR1 GTSNPN, CDR2 SVGIG (reference sequence). The CDR3 spans 16 residues. The germline V and J ends were trimmed by 2 bases and 0 bases, with 16 bases remaining between them. The DNA of the CDR3 is TGTGCCTGGAGTTGGGACAAGGGCCCCATGAACACTGAAGCTTTCTTT. Its protein product is CAWSWDKGPMNTEAFF.

The CDR3 protein is CSANRETQYF. CDR3 coding DNA: TGCAGTGCTAACAGGGAGACCCAGTACTTC. This chain uses TRBV20-1 with TRBJ2-5, with a weak D call TRBD1 (5 bases). Germline CDR1 DFQATT, CDR2 SNEGSKA (reference sequence). Trimming stripped 4 bases from V and 5 bases from J, with 5 bases between. The CDR3 spans 10 residues.

The J gene is TRBJ2-2, the V gene TRBV19, with a weak D call TRBD1 (5 bases). Germline assignment: CDR1 LNHDA and CDR2 SQIVND (reference sequence). CDR3 length equals 12 residues. V lost 4 bases, J lost 6 bases, and 6 bases lay in between. The CDR3 DNA sequence: TGTGCCAGTAGTAAAGGGGCCGGGGAGCTGTTTTTT. Its translation: CASSKGAGELFF.

The chain employs TRBV7-3 and TRBJ2-3; 8 bases are shared with TRBD2. The junction had 24 bases not matched to a gene; V was cut back by 5 bases and J by 5 bases. The CDR3 spans 20 residues. CDR1 and CDR2 from the germline V gene are SGHTA and FQGTGA. This CDR3 is CASSPYPLPTTGGALDTQYF. CDR3 DNA sequence: TGTGCCAGCAGCCCATACCCCCTCCCAACGACCGGGGGGGCGTTAGATACGCAGTATTTT. The full variable domain, its missing parts supplied by reference TRBV7-3 and TRBJ2-3, is GAGVSQTPSNKVTEKGKYVELRCDPISGHTALYWYRQSLGQGPEFLIYFQGTGAADDSGLPNDRFFAVRPEGSVSTLKIQRTERGDSAVYLCASSPYPLPTTGGALDTQYFGPGTRLTVL.

The V call is TRBV18, the J call TRBJ1-1; weak D call: TRBD1 (6 bases). V was cut by 3 bases and J by 3 bases, with 11 bases left in between. Germline CDR1 and CDR2: KGHSH and LQKENI. The CDR3 runs 14 residues. CDR3 sequence (DNA): TGTGCCAGCTCACCGCGGGGGCCCGACACTGAAGCTTTCTTT. Translated, it gives CASSPRGPDTEAFF.

This clone was seen a single time. The V and J genes are TRBV6-5 and TRBJ1-5; D gene uncertain. Germline V CDR1 and CDR2: MNHEY, SVGAGI. This CDR3 is built from 13 residues. The V and J ends lost 6 bases and 1 base respectively, with 7 bases between them. CDR3 coding DNA: TGTGCCAGCAGCACAGAGAGCAATCAGCCCCAGCATTTT. It is translated as CASSTESNQPQHF.

The chain recombines TRBV20-1 with TRBJ1-1; D unclear. Germline assignment: CDR1 DFQATT and CDR2 SNEGSKA (reference sequence). The CDR3 loop spans 11 amino acids. The V end was cut by 6 bases, the J end by 6 bases, with 11 bases between. Here the CDR3 DNA reads TGCAGTGCCCCGGGTAGGCCTGAAGCTTTCTTT. This encodes CSAPGRPEAFF.

The CDR3 DNA reads as TGTGCCAGCAGCCAAGGGGACAGGGGCTCTGGGGCCAACGTCCTGACTTTC. This sequence encodes CASSQGDRGSGANVLTF. V usage is TRBV4-2 and J usage is TRBJ2-6, with 10 nucleotides matching TRBD1. After removal of 1 base from V and 0 bases from J, the junction contained 0 bases not matched to a gene. Germline V gives CDR1 LGHNA, CDR2 YNFKEQ. This CDR3 comprises 17 residues.

The rearrangement joins TRBV19 to TRBJ1-4, with 8 nucleotides matching TRBD1. V lost 9 bases and J lost 7; bases outside the gene matches: 13. The germline V gene encodes CDR1 LNHDA and CDR2 SQIVND (reference sequence). This CDR3 region has 15 residues. CDR3 coding DNA: TGTGCCAGCTCACGGGGACAGGCTGTGTCTGAAAAACTGTTTTTT. Translation: CASSRGQAVSEKLFF.

The V call is TRBV2, the J call TRBJ2-7, with 7 bases matching TRBD1. This CDR3 is 14 amino acids long. The V segment lost 11 bases and the J segment 0 bases; nucleotides outside the gene matches: 10. The germline V gene has CDR1 SNHLY and CDR2 FYNNEI. The DNA of the CDR3 is TGTGCCGGACACGCCGGGACAGACTCCTACGAGCAGTACTTC. It is translated as CAGHAGTDSYEQYF.

The table lists this clone with a count of one. The chain uses TRBV18 and TRBJ1-3; TRBD1 agrees at 7 bases. Germline trimming cut 1 base from V and 4 bases from J; bases unmatched to any gene: 4. Germline V gene sequence: CDR1 KGHSH, CDR2 LQKENI. CDR3 size: 15 residues. The CDR3 DNA follows: TGTGCCAGCTCACCACGGAGGGGGCAAGGAAACACCATATATTTT. Its protein is CASSPRRGQGNTIYF.

The chain combines TRBV29-1 with TRBJ2-3, with TRBD2 matching 12 bases. The CDR3 has 14 residues. Germline lookup yields CDR1 SQVTM and CDR2 ANQGSEA. After removal of 6 bases from V and 5 bases from J, the junction contained 6 bases not matched to a gene. The CDR3 DNA reads as TGCAGCGTACGGACTAGCGGGGATGGAGATACGCAGTATTTT. Residues: CSVRTSGDGDTQYF.

The chain is built from TRBV28 and TRBJ2-7, with D perhaps TRBD2 (5 bases). Per germline, CDR1 MDHEN and CDR2 SYDVKM. The CDR3 consists of 15 residues. Trimming removed 10 bases from V and 2 bases from J, with 21 bases in between. CDR3 in amino acids: CATDRNPSGTYEQYF. Written as DNA, the CDR3 is TGTGCCACCGATAGGAACCCCTCGGGAACCTACGAGCAGTACTTC.

V gene TRBV30 combines with J gene TRBJ1-5; possible D gene TRBD1, 6 bases. The germline gives CDR1 GTSNPN, CDR2 SVGIG (reference sequence). V dropped 0 bases and J dropped 9 bases, with 12 bases sitting between them. This CDR3 is built from 13 residues. In DNA, the CDR3 is TGTGCCTGGAGTGTACAGGGAACACTGCCCCAGCATTTT. Translating it yields CAWSVQGTLPQHF.

This chain uses TRBV7-2 with TRBJ1-3; TRBD1 is a possible D gene (5 bases). Germline assignment: CDR1 SGHTA and CDR2 FQGNSA. This CDR3 is built from 17 residues. The V gene lost 0 bases and the J gene lost 0 bases, with 12 bases spanning the gap. CDR3 nucleotide sequence: TGTGCCAGCAGCTTAGCGCAGGGACTCCGCTCTGGAAACACCATATATTTT. Residues: CASSLAQGLRSGNTIYF.

This chain links TRBV7-3 with TRBJ2-3; TRBD2 aligns across 7 bases. V lost 1 base to trimming and J lost 4 bases; unmatched junction nucleotides: 14. Germline lookup yields CDR1 SGHTA and CDR2 FQGTGA. The CDR3 is 18 residues long. CDR3 sequence: CASSLIGEGRGVADTQYF. The DNA of the CDR3 is TGTGCCAGCAGCTTAATTGGGGAAGGGAGGGGTGTTGCAGATACGCAGTATTTT.